This T cell receptor (beta chain) was recovered during a study of T cell repertoires in ileal Crohn's disease. Indicated time point: neoterminal ileum biopsy at postoperative endoscopy, about 6 months after surgery. Adults with ileal or ileocolonic Crohn's disease and an indication for resection were eligible. Study-level results: Compared with CD4 T cells, sorted CD8 cells carried more expanded clones. Compared with non-smokers, active smokers at surgery showed more clonal expansions.

Worth noting for this clone: No antigen is known for it.

The CDR3 runs 14 residues. Germline-derived CDR1 and CDR2 are SGHRS and YFSETQ. Trimming removed 4 bases at V and 1 base at J, with 11 bases between. Method: immunoSEQ multiplex PCR; TCRdb's copy keeps in-frame clones and lacks some. The sample carries some 2,400 clones, roughly 62% recorded once. The chain is built from TRBV5-1 and TRBJ1-1, with D hard to call. This TCR derives from an adult with Crohn's disease. Specimen: ileal tissue. This CDR3 is CASSVGETNTEAFF. In DNA form, the CDR3 reads TGCGCCAGCAGCGTCGGGGAGACGAACACTGAAGCTTTCTTT.